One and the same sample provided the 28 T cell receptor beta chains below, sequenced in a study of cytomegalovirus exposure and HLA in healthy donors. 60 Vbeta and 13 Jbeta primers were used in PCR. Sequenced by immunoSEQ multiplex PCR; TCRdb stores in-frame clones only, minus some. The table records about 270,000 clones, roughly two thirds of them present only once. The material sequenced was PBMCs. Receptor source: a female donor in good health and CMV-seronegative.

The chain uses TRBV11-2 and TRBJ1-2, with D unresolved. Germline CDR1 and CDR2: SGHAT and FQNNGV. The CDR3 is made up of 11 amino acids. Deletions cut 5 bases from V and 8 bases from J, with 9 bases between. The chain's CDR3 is CASSLLFGYTF. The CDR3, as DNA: TGTGCCAGCAGCCTCCTGTTCGGCTACACCTTC.

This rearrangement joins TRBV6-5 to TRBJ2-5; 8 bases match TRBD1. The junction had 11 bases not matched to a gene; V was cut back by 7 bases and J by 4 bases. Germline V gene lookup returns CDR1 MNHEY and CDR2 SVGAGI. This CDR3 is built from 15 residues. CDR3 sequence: CASTFGQGTAETQYF. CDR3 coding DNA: TGTGCCAGCACCTTCGGACAGGGAACAGCAGAGACCCAGTACTTC.

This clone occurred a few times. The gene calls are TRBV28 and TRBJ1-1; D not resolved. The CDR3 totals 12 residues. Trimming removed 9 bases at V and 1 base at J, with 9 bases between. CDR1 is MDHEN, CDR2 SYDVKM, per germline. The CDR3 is CASGEGNTEAFF. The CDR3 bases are TGTGCCAGTGGGGAGGGGAACACTGAAGCTTTCTTT. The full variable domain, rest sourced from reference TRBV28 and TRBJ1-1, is DVKVTQSSRYLVKRTGEKVFLECVQDMDHENMFWYRQDPGLGLRLIYFSYDVKMKEKGDIPEGYSVSREKKERFSLILESASTNQTSMYLCASGEGNTEAFFGQGTRLTVV.

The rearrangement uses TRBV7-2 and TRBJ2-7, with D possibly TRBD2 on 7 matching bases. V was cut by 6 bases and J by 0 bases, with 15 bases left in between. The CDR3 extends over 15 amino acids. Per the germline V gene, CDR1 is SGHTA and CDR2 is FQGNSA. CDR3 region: CASSQGGVISYEQYF. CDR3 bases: TGTGCCAGCAGTCAAGGGGGGGTAATCTCCTACGAGCAGTACTTC.

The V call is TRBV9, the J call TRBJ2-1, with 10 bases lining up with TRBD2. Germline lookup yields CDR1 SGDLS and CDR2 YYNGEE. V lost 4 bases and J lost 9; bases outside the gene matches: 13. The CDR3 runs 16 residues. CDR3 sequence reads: CASSPQREGLFGEQFF. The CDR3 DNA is TGTGCCAGCAGCCCACAGCGGGAGGGCCTTTTTGGTGAGCAGTTCTTC.

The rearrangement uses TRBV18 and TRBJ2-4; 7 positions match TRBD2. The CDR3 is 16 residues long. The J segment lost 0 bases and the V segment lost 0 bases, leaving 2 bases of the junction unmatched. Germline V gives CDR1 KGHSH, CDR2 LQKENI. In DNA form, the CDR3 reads TGTGCCAGCTCACCACCTAGCGGGCTAGCCAAAAACATTCAGTACTTC. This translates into CASSPPSGLAKNIQYF.

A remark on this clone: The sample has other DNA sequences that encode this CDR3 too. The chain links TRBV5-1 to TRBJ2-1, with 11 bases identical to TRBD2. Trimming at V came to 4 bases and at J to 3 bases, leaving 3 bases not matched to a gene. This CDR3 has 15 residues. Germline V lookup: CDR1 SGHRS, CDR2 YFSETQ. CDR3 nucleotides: TGCGCCAGCAGCCCTGGGACTAGCGGCTACAATGAGCAGTTCTTC. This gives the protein CASSPGTSGYNEQFF.

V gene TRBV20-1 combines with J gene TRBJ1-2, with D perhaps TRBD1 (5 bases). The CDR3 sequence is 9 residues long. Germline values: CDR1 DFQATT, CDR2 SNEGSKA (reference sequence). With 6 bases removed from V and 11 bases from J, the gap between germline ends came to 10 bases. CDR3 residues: CSAGRGYTF. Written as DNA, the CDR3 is TGCAGTGCGGGTCGGGGGTACACCTTC.

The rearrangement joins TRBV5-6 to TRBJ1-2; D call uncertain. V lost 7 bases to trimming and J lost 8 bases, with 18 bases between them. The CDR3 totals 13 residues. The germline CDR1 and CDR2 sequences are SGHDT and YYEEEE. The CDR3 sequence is CASSPGRTRGYTF. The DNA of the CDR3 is TGTGCCAGCTCTCCCGGGAGGACTCGGGGCTACACCTTC.

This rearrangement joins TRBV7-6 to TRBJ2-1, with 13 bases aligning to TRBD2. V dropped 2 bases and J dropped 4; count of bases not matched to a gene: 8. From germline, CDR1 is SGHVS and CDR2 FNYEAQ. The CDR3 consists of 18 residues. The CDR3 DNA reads TGTGCCAGCAGCTTAAGACTAGCGGGAGGATGGAGGTACAATGAGCAGTTCTTC. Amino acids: CASSLRLAGGWRYNEQFF.

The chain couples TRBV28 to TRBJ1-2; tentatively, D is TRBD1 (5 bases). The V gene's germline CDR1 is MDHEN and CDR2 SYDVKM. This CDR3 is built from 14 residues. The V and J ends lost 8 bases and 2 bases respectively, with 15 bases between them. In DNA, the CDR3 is TGTGCCAGCGGGGAGGGGATAATCAACTATGGCTACACCTTC. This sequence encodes CASGEGIINYGYTF.

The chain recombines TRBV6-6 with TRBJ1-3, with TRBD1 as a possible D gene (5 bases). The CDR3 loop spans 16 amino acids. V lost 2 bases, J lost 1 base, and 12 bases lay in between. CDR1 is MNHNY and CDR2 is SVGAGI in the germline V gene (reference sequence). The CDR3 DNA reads TGTGCCAGCAGTTACGCGGACGGGGGGTCTGGAAACACCATATATTTT. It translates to CASSYADGGSGNTIYF.

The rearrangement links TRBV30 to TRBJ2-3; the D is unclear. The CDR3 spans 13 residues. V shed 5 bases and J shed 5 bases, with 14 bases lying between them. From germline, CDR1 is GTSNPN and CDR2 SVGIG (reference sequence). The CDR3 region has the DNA TGTGCCTGGTCTAGTAATACGAAAGATACGCAGTATTTT. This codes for CAWSSNTKDTQYF. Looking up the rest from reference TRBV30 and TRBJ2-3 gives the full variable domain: SQTIHQWPATLVQPVGSPLSLECTVEGTSNPNLYWYRQAAGRGLQLLFYSVGIGQISSEVPQNLSASRPQDRQFILSSKKLLLSDSGFYLCAWSSNTKDTQYFGPGTRLTVL.

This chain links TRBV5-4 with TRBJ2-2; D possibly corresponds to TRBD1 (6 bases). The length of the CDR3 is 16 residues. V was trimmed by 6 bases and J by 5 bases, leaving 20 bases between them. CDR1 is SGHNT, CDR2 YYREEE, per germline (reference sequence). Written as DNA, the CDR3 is TGTGCCAGCACCACCCGCCAGGGGTTGGGGACCGGGGAGCTGTTTTTT. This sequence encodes CASTTRQGLGTGELFF.

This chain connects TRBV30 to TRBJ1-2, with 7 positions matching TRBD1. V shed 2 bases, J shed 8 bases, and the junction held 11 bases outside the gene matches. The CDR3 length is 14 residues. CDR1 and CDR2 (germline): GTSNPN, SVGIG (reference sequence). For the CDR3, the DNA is TGTGCCTGGAGTTGGCAGGGGGGACTCGGGGGCTACACCTTC. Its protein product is CAWSWQGGLGGYTF. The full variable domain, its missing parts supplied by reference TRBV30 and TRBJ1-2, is SQTIHQWPATLVQPVGSPLSLECTVEGTSNPNLYWYRQAAGRGLQLLFYSVGIGQISSEVPQNLSASRPQDRQFILSSKKLLLSDSGFYLCAWSWQGGLGGYTFGSGTRLTVV.

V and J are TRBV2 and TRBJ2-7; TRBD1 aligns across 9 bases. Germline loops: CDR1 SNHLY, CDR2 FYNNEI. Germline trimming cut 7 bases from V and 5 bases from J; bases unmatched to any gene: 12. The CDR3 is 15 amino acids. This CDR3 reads CASNPGLGTGNEQYF. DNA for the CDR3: TGTGCCAGCAACCCGGGTCTAGGGACAGGGAACGAGCAGTACTTC.

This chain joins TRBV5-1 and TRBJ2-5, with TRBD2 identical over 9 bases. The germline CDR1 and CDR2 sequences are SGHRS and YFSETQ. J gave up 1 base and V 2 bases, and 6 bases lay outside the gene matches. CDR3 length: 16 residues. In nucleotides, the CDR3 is TGCGCCAGCAGCTTAGCTCTAGCGGGATTCCAAGAGACCCAGTACTTC. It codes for CASSLALAGFQETQYF.

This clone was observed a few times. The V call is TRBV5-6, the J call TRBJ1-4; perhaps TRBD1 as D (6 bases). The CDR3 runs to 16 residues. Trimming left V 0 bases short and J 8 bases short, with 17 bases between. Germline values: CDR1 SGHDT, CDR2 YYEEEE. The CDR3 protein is CASSLAGTPQREKLFF. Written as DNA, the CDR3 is TGTGCCAGCAGCTTGGCTGGGACACCCCAGAGGGAAAAACTGTTTTTT. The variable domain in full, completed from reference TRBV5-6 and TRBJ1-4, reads DAGVTQSPTHLIKTRGQQVTLRCSPKSGHDTVSWYQQALGQGPQFIFQYYEEEERQRGNFPDRFSGHQFPNYSSELNVNALLLGDSALYLCASSLAGTPQREKLFFGSGTQLSVL.

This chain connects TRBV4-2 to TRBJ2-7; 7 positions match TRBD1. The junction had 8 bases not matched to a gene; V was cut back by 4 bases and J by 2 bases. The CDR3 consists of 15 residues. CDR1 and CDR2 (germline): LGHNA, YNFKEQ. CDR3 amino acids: CASSRTGTETYEQYF. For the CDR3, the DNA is TGTGCCAGCAGCCGTACCGGGACAGAGACCTACGAGCAGTACTTC.

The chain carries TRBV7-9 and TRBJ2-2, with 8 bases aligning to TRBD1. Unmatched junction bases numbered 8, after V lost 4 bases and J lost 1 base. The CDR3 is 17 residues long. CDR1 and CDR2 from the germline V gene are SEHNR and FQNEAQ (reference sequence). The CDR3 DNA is TGTGCCAGCAGCTCATACCGGACAGGGATGAACACCGGGGAGCTGTTTTTT. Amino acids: CASSSYRTGMNTGELFF.

The CDR3 is CATSPSSGGADTQYF. CDR3 DNA: TGTGCCACCAGCCCTTCTAGCGGGGGGGCAGATACGCAGTATTTT. This sequence joins TRBV15 and TRBJ2-3; 12 nucleotides align to TRBD2. Germline CDR1 reads LNHNV; CDR2 reads YYDKDF (reference sequence). The CDR3 covers 15 residues. Trimming at V came to 5 bases and at J to 4 bases, leaving 4 bases not matched to a gene.

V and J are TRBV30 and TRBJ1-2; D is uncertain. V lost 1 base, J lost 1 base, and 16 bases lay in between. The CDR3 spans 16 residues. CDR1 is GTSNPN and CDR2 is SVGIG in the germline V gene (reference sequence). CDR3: CAWSASRSYLNYGYTF. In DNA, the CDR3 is TGTGCCTGGAGTGCCTCAAGGAGTTACCTTAACTATGGCTACACCTTC.

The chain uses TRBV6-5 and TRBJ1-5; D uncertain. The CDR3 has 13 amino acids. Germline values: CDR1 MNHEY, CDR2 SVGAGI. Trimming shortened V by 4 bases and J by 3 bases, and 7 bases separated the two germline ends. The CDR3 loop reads CASSSYINQPQHF. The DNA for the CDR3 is TGTGCCAGCAGTTCTTACATCAATCAGCCCCAGCATTTT.

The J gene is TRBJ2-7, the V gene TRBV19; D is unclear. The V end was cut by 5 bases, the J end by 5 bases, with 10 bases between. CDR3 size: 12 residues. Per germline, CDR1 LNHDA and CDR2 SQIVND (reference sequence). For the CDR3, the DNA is TGTGCCAGTAGTCCCTCCCCGGACGAGCAGTACTTC. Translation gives CASSPSPDEQYF. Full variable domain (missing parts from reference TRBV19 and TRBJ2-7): DGGITQSPKYLFRKEGQNVTLSCEQNLNHDAMYWYRQDPGQGLRLIYYSQIVNDFQKGDIAEGYSVSREKKESFPLTVTSAQKNPTAFYLCASSPSPDEQYFGPGTRLTVT.

CDR3 protein: CASSLAGDWEQYF. CDR3 DNA sequence: TGTGCCAGCAGCCTAGCGGGAGACTGGGAGCAGTACTTC. The rearrangement joins TRBV11-2 to TRBJ2-7; TRBD2 agrees at 10 bases. V trimming: 5 bases; J trimming: 7 bases; junction bases outside the gene matches: 5. This CDR3 comprises 13 residues. Germline V gene data show CDR1 as SGHAT and CDR2 as FQNNGV.

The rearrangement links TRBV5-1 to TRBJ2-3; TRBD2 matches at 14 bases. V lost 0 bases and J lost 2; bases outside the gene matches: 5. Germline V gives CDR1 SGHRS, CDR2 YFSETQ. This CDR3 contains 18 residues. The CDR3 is CASSLGLAGGPNTDTQYF. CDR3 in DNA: TGCGCCAGCAGCTTGGGACTAGCGGGAGGGCCTAACACAGATACGCAGTATTTT.

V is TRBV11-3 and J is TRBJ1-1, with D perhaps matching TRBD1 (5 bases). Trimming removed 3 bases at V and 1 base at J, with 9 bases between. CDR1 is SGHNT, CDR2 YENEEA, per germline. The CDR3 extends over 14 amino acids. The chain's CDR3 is CASSFRQKNTEAFF. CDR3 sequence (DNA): TGTGCCAGCAGCTTTAGACAGAAGAACACTGAAGCTTTCTTT.

The CDR3 DNA is TGTGCCAGCTCACGAGGGACAGGGGGCGCCGGCAATCAGCCCCAGCATTTT. It translates to CASSRGTGGAGNQPQHF. This chain connects TRBV18 to TRBJ1-5; TRBD1 matches 12 bases. Germline V gene sequence: CDR1 KGHSH, CDR2 LQKENI. This CDR3 contains 17 residues. J lost 2 bases, V lost 4 bases, and 6 bases had no gene match.